One TCR beta chain is described in this entry. V lost 0 bases and J lost 0, with 19 bases in between. CDR1 SGHRS and CDR2 YFSETQ come from the germline V gene. The CDR3 totals 18 residues. Here immunoSEQ multiplex PCR was the method, and the copy in TCRdb shows in-frame clones only, minus some. Of over 13,000 clones detected, 70% to 90% appear once; the ten largest clones hold approximately 4.2%. The record originates from a study of blood T cell dynamics during melanoma immunotherapy. Time point given: pre-treatment baseline. V usage is TRBV5-1 and J usage is TRBJ2-7; either TRBD1 or TRBD2 may supply D (5 bases each). Source: blood, taken from a patient treated with checkpoint blockade. This sequence originates from a human donor with melanoma. As DNA, the CDR3 is TGCGCCAGCAGCTTGGGCGAAATTGGGACCCGGAGCTCCTACGAGCAGTACTTC. Protein sequence: CASSLGEIGTRSSYEQYF.